The 30 T cell receptor beta chains given below trace back to one sample, sequenced in a study of T-cell memory formation after mild COVID-19. Using its own MiXCR run on the 5' RACE reads, TCRdb lists one record per CDR3 protein. The sample consists of approximately 30,000 distinct CDR3 sequences, about 16% of them appearing once. The sequencing input was PBMCs or a T cell subset sorted from them (not recorded which). These TCRs come from an adult who had mild COVID-19 (a few samples of this study predate the infection). Cell type and time point are not known.

The genes are TRBV4-2 and TRBJ2-7; TRBD2 agrees at 9 bases. The J segment lost 4 bases and the V segment lost 1 base, leaving 2 bases of the junction unmatched. The CDR3 runs to 14 residues. CDR1 is LGHNA, CDR2 YNFKEQ, per germline. This CDR3 reads CASSQGLAEYEQYF. The CDR3 DNA sequence: TGTGCCAGCAGCCAAGGACTAGCGGAGTACGAGCAGTACTTC.

This clonotype was observed many times. The chain combines TRBV20-1 with TRBJ2-7; 12 bases agree with TRBD1. Germline loops: CDR1 DFQATT, CDR2 SNEGSKA (reference sequence). The CDR3 is 17 amino acids. With 3 bases clipped from V and 0 bases from J, the junction kept 9 bases outside the gene matches. The DNA for the CDR3 is TGCAGTGCTAGCGGGACAGGGGGCTACAAAAGCTCCTACGAGCAGTACTTC. It yields the protein CSASGTGGYKSSYEQYF.

This clonotype was found many times. The chain links TRBV30 to TRBJ1-5, with D uncertain. Trimming left V 1 base short and J 0 bases short, with 7 bases between. This CDR3 contains 14 residues. CDR1 is GTSNPN, CDR2 SVGIG, per germline (reference sequence). The CDR3 here is CAWSELYSNQPQHF. CDR3 sequence (DNA): TGTGCCTGGAGTGAATTGTATAGCAATCAGCCCCAGCATTTT.

The chain links TRBV5-1 to TRBJ2-7, with TRBD2 as a possible D gene (6 bases). This CDR3 comprises 12 residues. Germline V lookup: CDR1 SGHRS, CDR2 YFSETQ. V dropped 5 bases and J dropped 2 bases, with 8 bases sitting between them. The CDR3 sequence: CASRGEAYEQYF. CDR3 coding DNA: TGCGCCAGCAGAGGGGAGGCCTACGAGCAGTACTTC.

This clonotype was seen a handful of times. This chain connects TRBV29-1 to TRBJ1-2; D is unresolved. This CDR3 region has 12 residues. V was trimmed by 0 bases and J by 7 bases, leaving 9 bases between them. The germline gives CDR1 SQVTM, CDR2 ANQGSEA. CDR3 sequence: CSVEDPPGGYTF. In DNA, the CDR3 is TGCAGCGTTGAAGACCCCCCCGGTGGCTACACCTTC.

Relative to its sample, this clonotype is medium-sized. V gene TRBV4-1 combines with J gene TRBJ2-7, with D possibly matching TRBD2 (6 bases). Germline V gives CDR1 MGHRA, CDR2 YSYEKL. This CDR3 region has 17 residues. With 4 bases removed from V and 2 bases from J, the gap between germline ends came to 21 bases. In nucleotides, the CDR3 is TGCGCCAGCAGCCTAATCGGGGGAGGAAGCATTCCCTACGAGCAGTACTTC. Translated, it gives CASSLIGGGSIPYEQYF.

With regard to this clonotype: This could be a read error, since a much larger clone is one nucleotide away. The chain combines TRBV9 with TRBJ2-4; the match to TRBD2 covers 9 bases. CDR3 length equals 15 residues. The germline CDR1 and CDR2 sequences are SGDLS and YYNGEE. CDR3 amino acids: CDSSTLAGAKNIQYF. CDR3 in DNA: TGTGACAGCAGCACACTAGCGGGAGCCAAAAACATTCAGTACTTC.

In regard to this clonotype: A read error is possible here, since a much larger clone lies one base away. The V gene is TRBV7-2, the J gene TRBJ2-1; D possibly corresponds to TRBD2 (7 bases). The CDR3 has 13 residues. The germline V gene has CDR1 SGHTA and CDR2 FQGNSA. The germline V and J ends were trimmed by 11 bases and 2 bases, with 13 bases remaining between them. The CDR3 reads CACGGGAYNEQFF. The CDR3 nucleotides are TGTGCCTGCGGAGGGGGGGCCTACAATGAGCAGTTCTTC.

The sample holds many counts of this clonotype. The chain joins TRBV6-5 to TRBJ1-6; no definite D call. Per germline, CDR1 MNHEY and CDR2 SVGAGI. This CDR3 has 16 residues. The V end lost 0 bases, the J end lost 0 bases, and 6 bases lay between the germline ends. In nucleotides, the CDR3 is TGTGCCAGCAGTTACTCAAGTCGCTCCTATAATTCACCCCTCCACTTT. The encoded protein is CASSYSSRSYNSPLHF.

This clonotype came up many times. The DNA of the CDR3 is TGTGCCAGCAGGCCGCCGGGGCGGAATGAAGCTTTCTTT. This sequence encodes CASRPPGRNEAFF. This chain joins TRBV12-3 or TRBV12-4 and TRBJ1-1; D is perhaps TRBD1 (5 bases). The CDR3 loop spans 13 amino acids. V was cut by 6 bases and J by 7 bases, with 15 bases left in between.

The rearrangement joins TRBV12-3 or TRBV12-4 to TRBJ2-7; TRBD2 matches 7 bases. J gave up 4 bases and V 6 bases, and 12 bases lay outside the gene matches. CDR3 length equals 15 residues. The CDR3 DNA follows: TGTGCCAGCAGCCCTTTGGGGGGGAACCCTTACGAGCAGTACTTC. Translating gives CASSPLGGNPYEQYF.

This clonotype showed up just a few times. V usage is TRBV18 and J usage is TRBJ2-6; no reliable D call. Deletions cut 2 bases from V and 0 bases from J, with 20 bases between. Germline V lookup: CDR1 KGHSH, CDR2 LQKENI. This CDR3 is built from 20 residues. The CDR3 here is CASSPTPGTIKSSGANVLTF. CDR3 sequence (DNA): TGTGCCAGCTCACCAACCCCCGGTACGATAAAGAGCTCTGGGGCCAACGTCCTGACTTTC.

The table lists this clonotype with many counts. The chain has TRBV7-9 and TRBJ2-7; tentatively, D is TRBD1 (6 bases). Germline lookup yields CDR1 SEHNR and CDR2 FQNEAQ (reference sequence). V lost 1 base to trimming and J lost 3 bases, with 13 bases between them. The CDR3 covers 15 residues. The CDR3 coding sequence is TGTGCCAGCAGCTTAGGGGTTGGCAGGGGCTACGAGCAGTACTTC. Protein product: CASSLGVGRGYEQYF. Using reference TRBV7-9 and TRBJ2-7 for the parts outside the CDR3, the full variable domain is DTGVSQNPRHKITKRGQNVTFRCDPISEHNRLYWYRQTLGQGPEFLTYFQNEAQLEKSRLLSDRFSAERPKGSFSTLEIQRTEQGDSAMYLCASSLGVGRGYEQYFGPGTRLTVT.

This clonotype was counted many times. This chain connects TRBV7-9 to TRBJ2-6, with 9 bases aligning to TRBD1. V trimming: 2 bases; J trimming: 1 base; junction bases outside the gene matches: 12. The CDR3 is made up of 20 amino acids. Germline loops: CDR1 SEHNR, CDR2 FQNEAQ (reference sequence). As DNA, the CDR3 is TGTGCCAGCAGCTTATTCCGGGACAGGGAAAGAAGGTCTGGGGCCAACGTCCTGACTTTC. Translation gives CASSLFRDRERRSGANVLTF.

This clonotype has at least ten counts. The gene calls are TRBV4-2 and TRBJ2-1; TRBD1 aligns across 11 bases. The CDR3 contains 15 residues. Germline CDR1 reads LGHNA; CDR2 reads YNFKEQ. Germline trimming cut 7 bases from V and 5 bases from J; bases unmatched to any gene: 7. The CDR3 loop reads CASTSGQGAHNEQFF. The CDR3 coding sequence is TGTGCCAGCACGTCCGGACAGGGGGCCCACAATGAGCAGTTCTTC.

This clonotype appeared many times. V usage is TRBV12-3 or TRBV12-4 and J usage is TRBJ2-1; tentative D call: TRBD1 (6 bases). The V end was cut by 5 bases, the J end by 6 bases, with 14 bases between. The CDR3 has 14 amino acids. CDR3 coding DNA: TGTGCCAGCAGTCTGGACCAGGGGTTCAATGAGCAGTTCTTC. Protein product: CASSLDQGFNEQFF.

Ten or more counts support this clonotype. This sequence joins TRBV7-2 and TRBJ2-7; the D gene is possibly TRBD2 (6 bases). Germline V CDR1 and CDR2: SGHTA, FQGNSA. This CDR3 comprises 15 residues. With 3 bases removed from V and 6 bases from J, the gap between germline ends came to 18 bases. The CDR3 spells CASSFNSVRRGEQYF. Here the CDR3 DNA reads TGTGCCAGCAGCTTTAATTCGGTGCGGCGGGGCGAGCAGTACTTC.

The sample holds a few counts of this clonotype. This chain joins TRBV10-3 and TRBJ1-5; D is possibly TRBD1 (5 bases). CDR3 length: 15 amino acids. Per the germline V gene, CDR1 is ENHRY and CDR2 is SYGVKD. V was cut by 4 bases and J by 0 bases, with 10 bases left in between. The CDR3 nucleotides are TGTGCCATCAGTGTGGGGGAATTTAGCAATCAGCCCCAGCATTTT. As protein: CAISVGEFSNQPQHF.

There are many counts of this clonotype. This chain links TRBV12-3 or TRBV12-4 with TRBJ1-1; a possible D gene is TRBD1 (5 bases). The CDR3 sequence is 14 residues long. V was trimmed by 8 bases and J by 0 bases, leaving 13 bases between them. The CDR3 coding sequence is TGTGCCAGCGGCCAGGGACGGATGAACACTGAAGCTTTCTTT. Translated, it gives CASGQGRMNTEAFF.

This rearrangement joins TRBV2 to TRBJ2-5; D remains unclear. V was shortened by 3 bases and J by 3 bases, with 11 bases between the two germline ends. The germline V gene has CDR1 SNHLY and CDR2 FYNNEI. This CDR3 has 14 amino acids. The CDR3 coding sequence is TGTGCCAGCAGTGATAGGGTCCGGGAAGAGACCCAGTACTTC. It translates to CASSDRVREETQYF.

The table lists this clonotype with many counts. V gene TRBV20-1 combines with J gene TRBJ2-3, with D perhaps TRBD2 (6 bases). This CDR3 is 14 amino acids long. V shed 4 bases and J shed 2 bases, with 13 bases lying between them. Germline V gene lookup returns CDR1 DFQATT and CDR2 SNEGSKA (reference sequence). CDR3 nucleotides: TGCAGTGCTACAAATAGCGGTCCCACAGATACGCAGTATTTT. Amino acid sequence: CSATNSGPTDTQYF.

This clonotype was seen repeatedly, ten times or more. J is TRBJ2-6 and V is TRBV27; no reliable D call. The CDR3 loop spans 18 amino acids. V was trimmed by 6 bases and J by 0 bases, leaving 18 bases between them. Germline loops: CDR1 MNHEY, CDR2 SMNVEV (reference sequence). The DNA of the CDR3 is TGTGCCAGCAGGGCGGTGGGTAGCTCCATCTCTGGGGCCAACGTCCTGACTTTC. This translates into CASRAVGSSISGANVLTF. Full variable domain (outside the CDR3, taken from reference TRBV27 and TRBJ2-6): EAQVTQNPRYLITVTGKKLTVTCSQNMNHEYMSWYRQDPGLGLRQIYYSMNVEVTDKGDVPEGYKVSRKEKRNFPLILESPSPNQTSLYFCASRAVGSSISGANVLTFGAGSRLTVL.

This clonotype was recorded many times. This rearrangement joins TRBV4-3 to TRBJ2-2, with a possible D match to TRBD1 (7 bases). V lost 3 bases, J lost 6 bases, and 17 bases lay in between. This CDR3 contains 16 residues. Germline V gene sequence: CDR1 LGHNA, CDR2 YSLEER. The DNA for the CDR3 is TGCGCCAGCAGCCAGAGGGGGGACAGCTCAGCCGGGGAGCTGTTTTTT. It yields the protein CASSQRGDSSAGELFF.

This clonotype appeared many times. J is TRBJ2-1 and V is TRBV5-1; D is undetermined. In germline, CDR1 is SGHRS, CDR2 YFSETQ. V was shortened by 2 bases and J by 1 base, with 7 bases between the two germline ends. The length of the CDR3 is 14 residues. The CDR3 nucleotides are TGCGCCAGCAGCTTTGATCCTTCCTACAATGAGCAGTTCTTC. It translates to CASSFDPSYNEQFF. Based on the CDR3 plus reference TRBV5-1 and TRBJ2-1, the full variable domain is KAGVTQTPRYLIKTRGQQVTLSCSPISGHRSVSWYQQTPGQGLQFLFEYFSETQRNKGNFPGRFSGRQFSNSRSEMNVSTLELGDSALYLCASSFDPSYNEQFFGPGTRLTVL.

This clonotype was detected many times. V usage is TRBV7-9 and J usage is TRBJ1-2; D gene unclear. Deletions cut 6 bases from V and 0 bases from J, with 17 bases between. The CDR3 extends over 16 amino acids. The germline V gene has CDR1 SEHNR and CDR2 FQNEAQ (reference sequence). For the CDR3, the DNA is TGTGCCAGCAGATCTACCCGGGATTCAGCTAACTATGGCTACACCTTC. Protein: CASRSTRDSANYGYTF.

This sequence joins TRBV27 and TRBJ2-7; D remains ambiguous. Trimming removed 0 bases from V and 2 bases from J, with 11 bases in between. CDR1 is MNHEY and CDR2 is SMNVEV in the germline V gene (reference sequence). CDR3 size: 15 residues. Written as DNA, the CDR3 is TGTGCCAGCAGTTTATCATTCAGCTCTACCTACGAGCAGTACTTC. It is translated as CASSLSFSSTYEQYF.

This clonotype has at least ten counts. V usage is TRBV5-1 and J usage is TRBJ2-7, with TRBD2 matching over 13 bases. This CDR3 is 16 amino acids long. The ends lost 0 bases at V and 4 bases at J; junction bases unmatched: 4. CDR1 and CDR2 (germline): SGHRS, YFSETQ. CDR3 bases: TGCGCCAGCAGCTTGGGACTAGCGGGAGGTGGATACGAGCAGTACTTC. This codes for CASSLGLAGGGYEQYF.

This clonotype occurred many times. V and J are TRBV11-2 and TRBJ1-1; D may be TRBD1 (5 bases). Germline V gives CDR1 SGHAT, CDR2 FQNNGV. The CDR3 is made up of 15 amino acids. V shed 0 bases and J shed 6 bases, with 14 bases lying between them. The DNA of the CDR3 is TGTGCCAGCAGCTTAGATCGGGGCGGGGGTGCTGAAGCTTTCTTT. Its translation is CASSLDRGGGAEAFF.

This clonotype occurred a few times. The J gene is TRBJ2-3, the V gene TRBV6-1; 8 bases fit TRBD2. With V trimmed by 4 bases and J by 4 bases, 10 bases remained unmatched. The CDR3 covers 16 residues. CDR1 and CDR2 from the germline V gene are MNHNS and SASEGT. As DNA, the CDR3 is TGTGCCAGCAGTGGCGGGGGTGGACTAGCAGCAGATACGCAGTATTTT. This encodes CASSGGGGLAADTQYF.

This clonotype was counted ten times or more. This chain joins TRBV5-1 and TRBJ2-2, with TRBD2 matching 7 bases. Per the germline V gene, CDR1 is SGHRS and CDR2 is YFSETQ. After removal of 0 bases from V and 0 bases from J, the junction contained 5 bases not matched to a gene. The CDR3 extends over 17 amino acids. CDR3 in DNA: TGCGCCAGCAGCTTGGATCCGGGAGGCACGAACACCGGGGAGCTGTTTTTT. Protein product: CASSLDPGGTNTGELFF.